Listed below are T cell receptor beta chains from one sample, sequenced in a study of blood T cell repertoires in COVID-19. The protocol was immunoSEQ multiplex PCR, while the TCRdb copy is restricted to in-frame clones and leaves out a portion. The data hold around 100,000 clones, with over 70% observed a single time. Sequencing used peripheral blood. The source is a woman in her seventies with acute or convalescent COVID-19. Each CDR3 is given with its conserved first and last residue. D genes are given only for firm matches. Clone size is given for some rows only: seen once, a few or many times, or a class if the clone is expanded.

v_gene: TRBV5-8
j_gene: TRBJ1-1
abundance: -
d_gene: -
CDR3aa: CASSLGKRNTEAFF
CDR3nt: TGTGCCAGCAGCTTGGGGAAGCGGAACACTGAAGCTTTCTTT

v_gene: TRBV29-1
j_gene: TRBJ1-1
abundance: -
d_gene: TRBD1
CDR3aa: CSVGGETGRSNTEAFF
CDR3nt: TGCAGCGTTGGGGGGGAGACAGGGAGGTCGAATACTGAAGCTTTCTTT

v_gene: TRBV5-4
j_gene: TRBJ2-5
abundance: -
d_gene: -
CDR3aa: CASSLDLGGQETQYF
CDR3nt: TGTGCCAGCAGCCTAGACCTGGGGGGGCAGGAGACCCAGTACTTC

v_gene: TRBV14
j_gene: TRBJ2-5
abundance: -
d_gene: -
CDR3aa: CASSQTVGAGETQYF
CDR3nt: TGTGCCAGCAGCCAGACCGTGGGGGCCGGGGAGACCCAGTACTTC

v_gene: TRBV19
j_gene: TRBJ2-5
abundance: -
d_gene: -
CDR3aa: CASSTLASETQYF
CDR3nt: TGTGCCAGTAGTACCCTAGCGTCCGAGACCCAGTACTTC

v_gene: TRBV7-8
j_gene: TRBJ2-2
abundance: -
d_gene: -
CDR3aa: CASSLRGGNTGELFF
CDR3nt: TGTGCCAGCAGCCTCCGGGGTGGTAACACCGGGGAGCTGTTTTTT

v_gene: TRBV5-6
j_gene: TRBJ2-1
abundance: -
d_gene: -
CDR3aa: CASRYSGLVEQFF
CDR3nt: TGTGCCAGCAGATATAGCGGTCTAGTTGAGCAGTTCTTC

v_gene: TRBV5-1
j_gene: TRBJ1-1
abundance: -
d_gene: -
CDR3aa: CASSSVQGIDTEAFF
CDR3nt: TGCGCCAGCAGCTCTGTACAGGGAATTGACACTGAAGCTTTCTTT

v_gene: TRBV5-1
j_gene: TRBJ2-3
abundance: -
d_gene: TRBD2
CDR3aa: CASSLEWREDLDTQYF
CDR3nt: TGCGCCAGCAGCTTGGAGTGGCGGGAGGACCTCGATACGCAGTATTTT

v_gene: TRBV19
j_gene: TRBJ2-4
abundance: -
d_gene: -
CDR3aa: CASSTPRTITENIQYF
CDR3nt: TGTGCCAGTAGTACTCCAAGGACAATCACCGAAAACATTCAGTACTTC

v_gene: TRBV30
j_gene: TRBJ2-7
abundance: -
d_gene: TRBD1
CDR3aa: CAWSVRWDRTDEQYF
CDR3nt: TGTGCCTGGAGTGTACGGTGGGACAGGACTGACGAGCAGTACTTC

v_gene: TRBV24-1
j_gene: TRBJ1-1
abundance: -
d_gene: TRBD1
CDR3aa: CATSAMVLGGTGYTEAFF
CDR3nt: TGTGCCACCAGTGCTATGGTACTCGGAGGGACAGGGTACACTGAAGCTTTCTTT

v_gene: TRBV15
j_gene: TRBJ1-2
abundance: -
d_gene: -
CDR3aa: CATSREQWGYTF
CDR3nt: TGTGCCACCAGCAGAGAACAGTGGGGCTACACCTTC

v_gene: TRBV15
j_gene: TRBJ1-6
abundance: -
d_gene: -
CDR3aa: CATSRDPDSPLHF
CDR3nt: TGTGCCACCAGCAGAGATCCCGATTCACCCCTCCACTTT

v_gene: TRBV19
j_gene: TRBJ2-7
abundance: -
d_gene: TRBD1
CDR3aa: CATSDRGVYEQYF
CDR3nt: TGTGCCACCTCGGACAGGGGAGTATACGAGCAGTACTTC

v_gene: TRBV3-1/TRBV3-2
j_gene: TRBJ2-5
abundance: -
d_gene: TRBD1
CDR3aa: CASSHPGQGKETQYF
CDR3nt: TGTGCCAGCAGCCACCCGGGACAGGGGAAGGAGACCCAGTACTTC

v_gene: TRBV18
j_gene: TRBJ2-5
abundance: -
d_gene: -
CDR3aa: CASSPVAGETQYF
CDR3nt: TGTGCCAGCTCACCGGTGGCGGGAGAGACCCAGTACTTC

v_gene: TRBV2
j_gene: TRBJ1-5
abundance: -
d_gene: TRBD1
CDR3aa: CASTSPGGGGNQPQHF
CDR3nt: TGTGCCAGCACTTCCCCCGGAGGGGGCGGCAATCAGCCCCAGCATTTT

v_gene: TRBV19
j_gene: TRBJ1-5
abundance: once
d_gene: -
CDR3aa: CASSLFDSRTQPQHF
CDR3nt: TGTGCCAGTAGTCTTTTCGACAGCAGGACTCAGCCCCAGCATTTT

v_gene: TRBV19
j_gene: TRBJ1-5
abundance: -
d_gene: TRBD1
CDR3aa: CASSTYRTGGNQPQHF
CDR3nt: TGTGCCAGTAGTACCTATCGGACAGGGGGCAATCAGCCCCAGCATTTT

v_gene: TRBV3-1/TRBV3-2
j_gene: TRBJ1-4
abundance: -
d_gene: TRBD1
CDR3aa: CASSPDRVTEKLFF
CDR3nt: TGTGCCAGCAGCCCGGACAGGGTTACCGAAAAACTGTTTTTT

v_gene: TRBV10-2
j_gene: TRBJ2-3
abundance: -
d_gene: -
CDR3aa: CASSATGGTFTDTQYF
CDR3nt: TGCGCCAGCAGTGCCACCGGGGGTACCTTCACAGATACGCAGTATTTT

v_gene: TRBV6-6
j_gene: TRBJ1-2
abundance: -
d_gene: -
CDR3aa: CASSYSDRMNYGYTF
CDR3nt: TGTGCCAGCAGTTACTCTGACAGGATGAACTATGGCTACACCTTC

v_gene: TRBV2
j_gene: TRBJ2-5
abundance: -
d_gene: -
CDR3aa: CASSDGTGLDRETQYF
CDR3nt: TGTGCCAGCAGTGATGGTACAGGGTTGGATAGAGAGACCCAGTACTTC

v_gene: TRBV27
j_gene: TRBJ1-2
abundance: few
d_gene: TRBD1
CDR3aa: CATVGQGGVGYTF
CDR3nt: TGTGCCACCGTCGGACAGGGGGGAGTTGGCTACACCTTC

v_gene: TRBV19
j_gene: TRBJ1-2
abundance: -
d_gene: TRBD1
CDR3aa: CASKDDRGFNYGYTF
CDR3nt: TGTGCCAGTAAGGACGACAGGGGCTTTAACTATGGCTACACCTTC

v_gene: TRBV28
j_gene: TRBJ2-7
abundance: -
d_gene: TRBD1
CDR3aa: CASSRDRGYTYEQYF
CDR3nt: TGTGCCAGCAGCCGTGACAGGGGATATACCTACGAGCAGTACTTC

v_gene: TRBV5-1
j_gene: TRBJ1-4
abundance: few
d_gene: TRBD1
CDR3aa: CASSSWGTAKNEKLFF
CDR3nt: TGCGCCAGCAGCTCCTGGGGGACAGCAAAAAATGAAAAACTGTTTTTT

v_gene: TRBV6-1
j_gene: TRBJ2-5
abundance: -
d_gene: -
CDR3aa: CASSESRLGTQYF
CDR3nt: TGTGCCAGCAGTGAAAGTAGACTTGGGACCCAGTACTTC

v_gene: TRBV5-5
j_gene: TRBJ2-7
abundance: -
d_gene: TRBD2
CDR3aa: CASRRGLGSGYEQYF
CDR3nt: TGTGCCAGCAGACGCGGACTAGGTAGTGGTTACGAGCAGTACTTC

v_gene: TRBV27
j_gene: TRBJ2-1
abundance: few
d_gene: TRBD1
CDR3aa: CASSPGTGYNEQFF
CDR3nt: TGTGCCAGCAGTCCAGGGACAGGCTACAATGAGCAGTTCTTC

v_gene: TRBV10-2
j_gene: TRBJ2-1
abundance: -
d_gene: -
CDR3aa: CASSLEGGSYNEQFF
CDR3nt: TGCGCCAGCAGCCTGGAGGGGGGGTCCTACAATGAGCAGTTCTTC

v_gene: TRBV27
j_gene: TRBJ2-1
abundance: -
d_gene: TRBD1
CDR3aa: CASSLTNRGEQFF
CDR3nt: TGTGCCAGCAGTCTAACGAACAGGGGTGAGCAGTTCTTC

v_gene: TRBV11-2
j_gene: TRBJ1-2
abundance: many
d_gene: -
CDR3aa: CASSLDPSGGYTF
CDR3nt: TGTGCCAGCAGCTTAGATCCATCGGGTGGCTACACCTTC

v_gene: TRBV18
j_gene: TRBJ2-3
abundance: -
d_gene: TRBD1
CDR3aa: CASSPGTGGADTQYF
CDR3nt: TGTGCCAGCTCGCCCGGGACAGGGGGAGCAGATACGCAGTATTTT

v_gene: TRBV5-1
j_gene: TRBJ1-3
abundance: -
d_gene: TRBD1
CDR3aa: CASTRGQGENTIYF
CDR3nt: TGCGCCAGCACCAGGGGACAGGGGGAAAACACCATATATTTT

v_gene: TRBV12-2
j_gene: TRBJ2-7
abundance: -
d_gene: -
CDR3aa: CASRWTSGSMQYF
CDR3nt: TGTGCAAGTCGCTGGACTAGCGGGTCGATGCAGTACTTC

v_gene: TRBV20-1
j_gene: TRBJ2-2
abundance: few
d_gene: TRBD1
CDR3aa: CSASEQGRTGELFF
CDR3nt: TGCAGTGCTAGTGAACAGGGGAGAACCGGGGAGCTGTTTTTT

v_gene: TRBV3-1/TRBV3-2
j_gene: TRBJ1-3
abundance: -
d_gene: -
CDR3aa: CASSPTGDSGNTIYF
CDR3nt: TGTGCCAGCAGCCCGACGGGAGACTCTGGAAACACCATATATTTT

v_gene: TRBV30
j_gene: TRBJ1-3
abundance: -
d_gene: -
CDR3aa: CAWSVEGDGTIYF
CDR3nt: TGTGCCTGGAGTGTAGAGGGGGACGGCACCATATATTTT

v_gene: TRBV10-2
j_gene: TRBJ1-5
abundance: -
d_gene: -
CDR3aa: CASSDGGGSNQPQHF
CDR3nt: TGCGCCAGCAGTGATGGGGGGGGGAGCAATCAGCCCCAGCATTTT

v_gene: TRBV9
j_gene: TRBJ2-7
abundance: -
d_gene: -
CDR3aa: CASSVGESRGEQYF
CDR3nt: TGTGCCAGCAGCGTAGGTGAGAGTAGAGGCGAGCAGTACTTC

v_gene: TRBV2
j_gene: TRBJ1-5
abundance: few
d_gene: -
CDR3aa: CASSGPGAGISNQPQHF
CDR3nt: TGTGCCAGCAGTGGGCCAGGGGCAGGGATTAGCAATCAGCCCCAGCATTTT

v_gene: TRBV5-8
j_gene: TRBJ1-3
abundance: -
d_gene: TRBD1
CDR3aa: CASSTGQGGNTIYF
CDR3nt: TGTGCCAGCAGCACCGGACAGGGAGGAAACACCATATATTTT

v_gene: TRBV2
j_gene: TRBJ1-6
abundance: few
d_gene: TRBD1
CDR3aa: CASSPDRGISPLHF
CDR3nt: TGTGCCAGCAGTCCCGACAGGGGCATCTCACCCCTCCACTTT

v_gene: TRBV11-1
j_gene: TRBJ2-7
abundance: -
d_gene: TRBD2
CDR3aa: CASSFSSAGTNYEQYF
CDR3nt: TGTGCCAGCAGCTTTAGTTCAGCGGGGACGAACTACGAGCAGTACTTC

v_gene: TRBV10-3
j_gene: TRBJ1-5
abundance: -
d_gene: -
CDR3aa: CAISESSDQPQHF
CDR3nt: TGTGCCATCAGTGAGTCCAGTGATCAGCCCCAGCATTTT

v_gene: TRBV4-2
j_gene: TRBJ2-7
abundance: once
d_gene: TRBD1
CDR3aa: CASSLETGYYEQYF
CDR3nt: TGTGCCAGCAGCCTTGAGACAGGGTACTACGAGCAGTACTTC

v_gene: TRBV5-1
j_gene: TRBJ2-2
abundance: -
d_gene: -
CDR3aa: CASSFPNRAGELFF
CDR3nt: TGCGCCAGCAGCTTCCCCAATCGGGCCGGGGAGCTGTTTTTT

v_gene: TRBV5-8
j_gene: TRBJ1-6
abundance: -
d_gene: -
CDR3aa: CASSLETVAKNLHF
CDR3nt: TGTGCCAGCAGCTTGGAGACAGTAGCCAAAAACCTCCACTTT

v_gene: TRBV5-1
j_gene: TRBJ1-5
abundance: -
d_gene: -
CDR3aa: CASSPDTGINQPQHF
CDR3nt: TGCGCCAGCAGCCCCGATACCGGGATCAATCAGCCCCAGCATTTT

v_gene: TRBV19
j_gene: TRBJ2-7
abundance: -
d_gene: -
CDR3aa: CASSMDSSYEQYF
CDR3nt: TGTGCCAGTAGTATGGACAGCTCCTACGAGCAGTACTTC

v_gene: TRBV29-1
j_gene: TRBJ1-1
abundance: -
d_gene: -
CDR3aa: CSVEVAGPLEAFF
CDR3nt: TGCAGCGTTGAGGTGGCAGGGCCCCTGGAAGCTTTCTTT

v_gene: TRBV11-3
j_gene: TRBJ1-1
abundance: -
d_gene: -
CDR3aa: CASSPGGGMNTEAFF
CDR3nt: TGTGCCAGCAGCCCCGGGGGAGGTATGAACACTGAAGCTTTCTTT

v_gene: TRBV5-1
j_gene: TRBJ1-1
abundance: -
d_gene: TRBD1
CDR3aa: CASSSGQGANTEAFF
CDR3nt: TGCGCCAGCAGCTCGGGACAGGGGGCGAACACTGAAGCTTTCTTT

v_gene: TRBV5-4
j_gene: TRBJ2-1
abundance: -
d_gene: -
CDR3aa: CASSYGSGGRLYNEQFF
CDR3nt: TGTGCCAGCAGCTATGGGTCCGGGGGGCGCTTATACAATGAGCAGTTCTTC

v_gene: TRBV5-1
j_gene: TRBJ1-4
abundance: -
d_gene: TRBD1
CDR3aa: CASSSGDSAEKLFF
CDR3nt: TGCGCCAGCAGCTCCGGGGACAGCGCAGAAAAACTGTTTTTT

v_gene: TRBV6-6
j_gene: TRBJ1-1
abundance: -
d_gene: TRBD1
CDR3aa: CASSRGTGGIGNTEAFF
CDR3nt: TGTGCCAGCAGTCGAGGGACAGGGGGAATAGGAAACACTGAAGCTTTCTTT

v_gene: TRBV19
j_gene: TRBJ1-2
abundance: -
d_gene: TRBD1
CDR3aa: CASSNPGTGGNYGYTF
CDR3nt: TGTGCCAGTAGCAACCCGGGGACAGGAGGTAACTATGGCTACACCTTC